In its sample, the clone carrying this T cell receptor beta chain was seen a few times. Its specificity is unknown. This specimen comes from a study of cytotoxic CD8 clonotypes in ibrutinib-treated CLL. Across the study: Response was recorded as partial in roughly 24 patients and complete in 2; at median 68 months, roughly 15 remained remitted and about twelve had progressed. Study-wide results and limits: A difference in sampling times existed between sustained-remission and progressing patients. Clonality was higher at baseline than in age-matched healthy donors and tracked circulating CD8+ T-cell counts.

V was clipped by 6 bases and J by 6 bases, with 14 bases between them. The CDR3 has 13 residues. Germline V gene sequence: CDR1 MDHEN, CDR2 SYDVKM. Generated by immunoSEQ multiplex PCR, the TCRdb table keeps only in-frame clones and is missing some. Of 250,000 or so clones in the sample, 70% were seen once. Sequencing used PBMCs, obtained after 24 months of ibrutinib treatment. The sequence was collected from a human donor with chronic lymphocytic leukemia. The rearrangement joins TRBV28 to TRBJ1-2; D possibly corresponds to TRBD1 (5 bases). The DNA of the CDR3 is TGTGCCAGCAGCATACGGGCGGGGGATGGCTACACCTTC. This codes for CASSIRAGDGYTF.